What follows are 28 T cell receptor beta chains derived from one specimen sequenced in a study of cytomegalovirus exposure and HLA in healthy donors. 60 Vbeta and 13 Jbeta primers were used in PCR. Some clones are missing from TCRdb's copy, which holds only in-frame ones; the method was immunoSEQ multiplex PCR. Of 100,000 to 150,000 clones in the sample, 70% to 85% were seen once. The sequenced sample was PBMCs. The receptors here all came from a man aged 50-60 years in good health and CMV-seronegative.

This clone was detected once. The rearrangement uses TRBV7-9 and TRBJ2-3, with D perhaps TRBD1 (6 bases). V lost 8 bases and J lost 3, with 18 bases in between. This CDR3 has 15 residues. Looked up from germline, CDR1 is SEHNR and CDR2 is FQNEAQ (reference sequence). In DNA form, the CDR3 reads TGTGCCAGCCTTCGGGGACCCCAGGGGACAGATACGCAGTATTTT. Protein product: CASLRGPQGTDTQYF.

V usage is TRBV7-2 and J usage is TRBJ1-5; 9 nucleotides line up with TRBD1. Germline V CDR1 and CDR2: SGHTA, FQGNSA. This CDR3 contains 14 residues. Germline trimming cut 5 bases from V and 5 bases from J; bases unmatched to any gene: 4. The chain's CDR3 is CASSPWTGDQPQHF. The CDR3 bases are TGTGCCAGCAGCCCATGGACAGGGGATCAGCCCCAGCATTTT.

CDR3 loop: CATSRDRAGADTQYF. The CDR3 DNA sequence: TGTGCCACCAGCAGAGATCGAGCGGGGGCAGATACGCAGTATTTT. The V and J genes are TRBV15 and TRBJ2-3; 8 nucleotides align to TRBD2. This CDR3 contains 15 residues. Germline V gene lookup returns CDR1 LNHNV and CDR2 YYDKDF (reference sequence). V dropped 0 bases and J dropped 4; count of bases not matched to a gene: 3.

This clone has just a few counts. The chain combines TRBV10-3 with TRBJ2-2, with a possible D match to TRBD2 (6 bases). The CDR3 length is 14 residues. The V end was cut by 2 bases, the J end by 9 bases, with 13 bases between. Germline CDR1 and CDR2: ENHRY and SYGVKD. The CDR3 DNA is TGTGCCATCAGTGAGGAGACTAGTAGCCGGGAGCTGTTTTTT. This translates into CAISEETSSRELFF.

The chain links TRBV6-6 to TRBJ1-2; D may be TRBD1 (6 bases). V lost 2 bases to trimming and J lost 2 bases, with 12 bases between them. The CDR3 is made up of 15 amino acids. Germline loops: CDR1 MNHNY, CDR2 SVGAGI (reference sequence). Here the CDR3 DNA reads TGTGCCAGCAGTTACGGGGCAGGGGTAAACTATGGCTACACCTTC. Residues: CASSYGAGVNYGYTF.

The chain joins TRBV5-6 to TRBJ1-4; D gene ambiguous. The germline V gene has CDR1 SGHDT and CDR2 YYEEEE. With 0 bases removed from V and 0 bases from J, the gap between germline ends came to 6 bases. The CDR3 sequence is 15 residues long. CDR3 in DNA: TGTGCCAGCAGCTTGGGAGGGTCAACTAATGAAAAACTGTTTTTT. Translating gives CASSLGGSTNEKLFF. Looking up the rest from reference TRBV5-6 and TRBJ1-4 gives the full variable domain: DAGVTQSPTHLIKTRGQQVTLRCSPKSGHDTVSWYQQALGQGPQFIFQYYEEEERQRGNFPDRFSGHQFPNYSSELNVNALLLGDSALYLCASSLGGSTNEKLFFGSGTQLSVL.

The J gene is TRBJ1-1, the V gene TRBV7-2, with TRBD1 matching 7 bases. The V segment lost 4 bases and the J segment 1 base; nucleotides outside the gene matches: 3. The CDR3 loop spans 14 amino acids. CDR1 is SGHTA, CDR2 FQGNSA, per germline. CDR3 sequence (DNA): TGTGCCAGCAGCTACGGGACAGCGAACACTGAAGCTTTCTTT. It codes for CASSYGTANTEAFF.

This chain links TRBV4-1 with TRBJ1-4; D is unclear. V was clipped by 0 bases and J by 8 bases, with 13 bases between them. This CDR3 has 15 amino acids. The germline V gene has CDR1 MGHRA and CDR2 YSYEKL. The CDR3 loop reads CASSQDPAGVEKLFF. CDR3 DNA: TGCGCCAGCAGCCAAGATCCGGCGGGAGTGGAAAAACTGTTTTTT.

CDR3 sequence: CASTPTRGNQPQHF. The CDR3 bases are TGTGCCAGCACTCCGACCAGGGGCAATCAGCCCCAGCATTTT. The rearrangement joins TRBV6-7 to TRBJ1-5; a weak D match, TRBD1 (5 bases). TRBV6-7 qualifies as an ORF whose function is uncertain. The CDR3 consists of 14 residues. V lost 7 bases and J lost 2, with 12 bases in between.

This chain uses TRBV27 with TRBJ1-1; the D gene is possibly TRBD1 (5 bases). Germline loops: CDR1 MNHEY, CDR2 SMNVEV (reference sequence). V was pared by 3 bases and J by 1 base, with 9 bases between. The CDR3 has 14 amino acids. The CDR3 region is CASSFWGGNTEAFF. The DNA of the CDR3 is TGTGCCAGCAGTTTCTGGGGGGGGAACACTGAAGCTTTCTTT.

V usage is TRBV4-3 and J usage is TRBJ2-1; D remains ambiguous. The length of the CDR3 is 15 residues. The germline CDR1 and CDR2 sequences are LGHNA and YSLEER. With 4 bases removed from V and 0 bases from J, the gap between germline ends came to 10 bases. The CDR3, as DNA: TGCGCCAGCAGCCGAGTGTCCCGCTCCTACAATGAGCAGTTCTTC. Residues: CASSRVSRSYNEQFF.

The chain recombines TRBV7-6 with TRBJ2-1, with 8 bases lining up with TRBD1. Looked up from germline, CDR1 is SGHVS and CDR2 is FNYEAQ. Unmatched junction bases numbered 5, after V lost 5 bases and J lost 5 bases. The CDR3 is 14 amino acids. CDR3 sequence (DNA): TGTGCCAGCAGCCCACGACAGGGGAACAATGAGCAGTTCTTC. It encodes CASSPRQGNNEQFF.

The chain recombines TRBV6-5 with TRBJ2-1; TRBD1 aligns across 7 bases. Per the germline V gene, CDR1 is MNHEY and CDR2 is SVGAGI. CDR3 length equals 15 residues. V was pared by 6 bases and J by 3 bases, with 8 bases of the junction left unmatched. CDR3 sequence reads: CASRPLGQNYNEQFF. CDR3 coding DNA: TGTGCCAGCAGGCCCTTGGGACAGAACTACAATGAGCAGTTCTTC.

The chain links TRBV4-2 to TRBJ1-5, with 8 bases identical to TRBD1. Germline CDR1 and CDR2: LGHNA and YNFKEQ. V lost 2 bases, J lost 0 bases, and 15 bases stayed unmatched. The CDR3 spans 20 residues. The CDR3 region has the DNA TGTGCCAGCAGCCAACCTTTAGGGACAGGTGGGGATTATAGCAATCAGCCCCAGCATTTT. Translation gives CASSQPLGTGGDYSNQPQHF.

This sequence joins TRBV7-9 and TRBJ2-5; possible D gene TRBD1, 7 bases. V was shortened by 3 bases and J by 4 bases, with 15 bases between the two germline ends. The CDR3 sequence is 15 residues long. Germline V lookup: CDR1 SEHNR, CDR2 FQNEAQ (reference sequence). CDR3 sequence reads: CASSFVGGGGETQYF. The CDR3 coding sequence is TGTGCCAGCAGCTTTGTCGGAGGGGGCGGAGAGACCCAGTACTTC.

This clone appeared once. One junction end does not reproduce the germline sequence, and a read error may be involved. The CDR3 reads CASSRVQSAGELFF. As DNA, the CDR3 is TGTGCTAGCAGCCGTGTACAGTCTGCCGGGGAGCTGTTTTTT. The chain is built from TRBV7-7 and TRBJ2-2, with D uncertain. CDR1 and CDR2 from the germline V gene are SSHAT and FNYEAQ (reference sequence). CDR3 length: 14 residues.

CDR3 nucleotides: TGTGCCAGCACCCCCCCCGGGGGCACTGAAGCTTTCTTT. It specifies CASTPPGGTEAFF. The chain joins TRBV7-8 to TRBJ1-1; perhaps TRBD1 as D (5 bases). The CDR3 totals 13 residues. The germline V and J ends were trimmed by 7 bases and 4 bases, with 13 bases remaining between them. The germline CDR1 and CDR2 sequences are SGHVS and FQNEAQ. Together with reference TRBV7-8 and TRBJ1-1, the CDR3 gives the full variable domain: GAGVSQSPRYKVAKRGQDVALRCDPISGHVSLFWYQQALGQGPEFLTYFQNEAQLDKSGLPSDRFFAERPEGSVSTLKIQRTQQEDSAVYLCASTPPGGTEAFFGQGTRLTVV.

The chain carries TRBV30 and TRBJ2-5, with D possibly being TRBD2 (7 bases). This CDR3 region has 14 residues. V lost 4 bases and J 3 bases, leaving 15 bases between the germline ends. Germline lookup yields CDR1 GTSNPN and CDR2 SVGIG (reference sequence). CDR3 sequence: CAWNRGGVKETQYF. As DNA, the CDR3 is TGTGCCTGGAATAGGGGGGGCGTCAAAGAGACCCAGTACTTC.

The chain combines TRBV4-3 with TRBJ2-5, with 7 bases identical to TRBD1. With the DNA end fitting TRBJ2-7 better, the J assignment may be wrong. There are 13 residues in the CDR3. Germline values: CDR1 LGHNA, CDR2 YSLEER. CDR3 sequence reads: CASSQYRGYEQYF. In nucleotides, the CDR3 is TGCGCCAGCAGCCAGTACAGGGGCTACGAGCAGTACTTC.

The rearrangement links TRBV7-8 to TRBJ2-1; D unclear. CDR3 size: 17 residues. Trimming pared 1 base from V and 4 bases from J, leaving 17 bases between. CDR1 is SGHVS, CDR2 FQNEAQ, per germline. CDR3 loop: CASSLGLGRSIYNEQFF. In DNA, the CDR3 is TGTGCCAGCAGCTTAGGGCTCGGCAGGTCGATTTACAATGAGCAGTTCTTC.

The V call is TRBV10-3, the J call TRBJ2-3; 8 nucleotides line up with TRBD2. The germline CDR1 and CDR2 sequences are ENHRY and SYGVKD. The CDR3 consists of 16 residues. The trim removed 4 bases at V and 4 bases at J, leaving 10 bases unmatched. CDR3 DNA sequence: TGTGCCATCAGTGGGGAGGCGGGGGGCGAGGCAGATACGCAGTATTTT. It specifies CAISGEAGGEADTQYF.

This clone was recorded only once. The chain has TRBV5-4 and TRBJ2-7; tentative D call: TRBD2 (6 bases). Germline CDR1 and CDR2: SGHNT and YYREEE (reference sequence). V was pared by 4 bases and J by 2 bases, with 13 bases between. CDR3 length: 14 amino acids. The CDR3, as DNA: TGTGCCAGCAGCAGGGACTCCGGGACCTACGAGCAGTACTTC. The encoded protein is CASSRDSGTYEQYF.

This chain connects TRBV4-1 to TRBJ1-2; 12 nucleotides agree with TRBD1. The CDR3 is made up of 15 amino acids. The germline gives CDR1 MGHRA, CDR2 YSYEKL. V gave up 4 bases and J gave up 4 bases; unmatched junction bases: 4. The CDR3 loop reads CASSRGTGGSYGYTF. The CDR3 DNA sequence: TGCGCCAGCAGCCGAGGGACAGGGGGCAGCTATGGCTACACCTTC.

The V gene is TRBV7-9, the J gene TRBJ1-5; unclear D gene. The CDR3 totals 13 residues. CDR1 is SEHNR, CDR2 FQNEAQ, per germline (reference sequence). V was cut by 3 bases and J by 4 bases, with 7 bases left in between. For the CDR3, the DNA is TGTGCCAGCAGCTTGCGTGATAATCAGCCCCAGCATTTT. This translates into CASSLRDNQPQHF.

The chain carries TRBV5-6 and TRBJ1-2, with D hard to call. V gave up 0 bases and J gave up 6 bases, with 21 bases separating them. This CDR3 contains 17 residues. CDR1 and CDR2 (germline): SGHDT, YYEEEE. Here the CDR3 reads CASSLAPGRMSVHGYTF. DNA of the CDR3: TGTGCCAGCAGCTTGGCCCCAGGCAGGATGTCGGTCCATGGCTACACCTTC.

This sequence joins TRBV5-1 and TRBJ1-2, with a tentative D call TRBD1 (6 bases). The CDR3 sequence is 15 residues long. Between the trimmed V and J ends, which lost 0 bases and 8 bases, there was a span of 17 bases. Germline CDR1 is SGHRS and CDR2 is YFSETQ. The CDR3 DNA reads TGCGCCAGCAGCTTGGAATGGACAAATGACAGGGGCTACACCTTC. Translating it yields CASSLEWTNDRGYTF.

The rearrangement links TRBV5-4 to TRBJ1-6; 9 bases are a match to TRBD1. The CDR3 spans 15 residues. The trim removed 3 bases at V and 14 bases at J, leaving 12 bases unmatched. CDR1 SGHNT and CDR2 YYREEE come from the germline V gene (reference sequence). The CDR3 loop is CASSSRDREVQALHF. CDR3 DNA: TGTGCCAGCAGCTCCCGGGACAGGGAGGTTCAAGCCCTCCACTTT.

This clone was seen a handful of times. V gene TRBV4-1 combines with J gene TRBJ2-1, with a possible D match to TRBD1 (5 bases). Per the germline V gene, CDR1 is MGHRA and CDR2 is YSYEKL. The CDR3 covers 17 residues. V lost 0 bases to trimming and J lost 3 bases, with 15 bases between them. The CDR3 spells CASSQDQGSAFYNEQFF. As DNA, the CDR3 is TGCGCCAGCAGCCAAGATCAGGGAAGTGCCTTCTACAATGAGCAGTTCTTC.